This TCR beta chain was captured in a study of regulatory T cells in long-lasting Graves disease. Time point indicated: newly diagnosed GD, antithyroid drugs for less than 3 months. Extracted RNA from PBMCs served as the source of the TCR library. According to the study, TCR beta libraries were built with iRepertoire HTBI primers and CDR3-region Arm-PCR. Using its own MiXCR run on the multiplex PCR reads, TCRdb lists one record per CDR3 protein. The sample lists about 560,000 distinct CDR3 sequences; 15% to 20% were seen once. This clonotype has a count of ten or more. CDR1 DFQATT and CDR2 SNEGSKA come from the germline V gene (reference sequence). The CDR3 loop spans 13 amino acids. With 8 bases removed from V and 3 bases from J, the gap between germline ends came to 17 bases. These data also featured in a second study, about T cells in Graves' hyperthyroidism and ophthalmopathy. That source notes: Diagnostic decisions used clinical symptoms, serum thyroxine and TRAb, thyroid ultrasound and orbital computed tomography.

Sequencing was performed on peripheral blood mononuclear cells (PBMCs), taken at new diagnosis, from a patient treated with antithyroid drugs. The receptor's source is a man younger than 35 with Graves disease. The chain employs TRBV20-1 and TRBJ2-7, with a tentative D call TRBD2 (6 bases). This CDR3 is CSPIGRSNYEQYF. CDR3 bases: TGCAGTCCCATCGGGAGATCCAACTACGAGCAGTACTTC.